The 15 T cell receptor beta chains below were found in one sample sequenced in a study of blood T cell repertoires in COVID-19. The protocol was immunoSEQ multiplex PCR, while the TCRdb copy is restricted to in-frame clones and leaves out a portion. The sample shows approximately 60,000 clones, 65% to 85% of them seen only once. Sequencing was performed on peripheral blood. The receptors derive from a woman aged 80 or older with active or convalescent COVID-19.

Here the CDR3 DNA reads TGCGCCAGCAGCCAAAACAGGGATCAGCCCCAGCATTTT. It is translated as CASSQNRDQPQHF. This chain joins TRBV4-1 and TRBJ1-5; D is possibly TRBD1 (6 bases). Trimming took off 2 bases at V and 5 bases at J, with 7 bases between the two ends. Germline V lookup: CDR1 MGHRA, CDR2 YSYEKL. This CDR3 comprises 13 residues.

This clone has just a few counts. V usage is TRBV5-1 and J usage is TRBJ1-3; tentative D call: TRBD1 (5 bases). The CDR3 consists of 17 residues. V dropped 2 bases and J dropped 0 bases, with 15 bases sitting between them. The germline V gene encodes CDR1 SGHRS and CDR2 YFSETQ. DNA for the CDR3: TGCGCCAGCAGCTTCGCTACAGGAACCCTCTCTGGAAACACCATATATTTT. Amino acids: CASSFATGTLSGNTIYF. Looking up the rest from reference TRBV5-1 and TRBJ1-3 gives the full variable domain: KAGVTQTPRYLIKTRGQQVTLSCSPISGHRSVSWYQQTPGQGLQFLFEYFSETQRNKGNFPGRFSGRQFSNSRSEMNVSTLELGDSALYLCASSFATGTLSGNTIYFGEGSWLTVV.

V is TRBV2 and J is TRBJ1-6; TRBD1 is a possible D gene (5 bases). In germline, CDR1 is SNHLY, CDR2 FYNNEI. The CDR3 is 13 amino acids. V gave up 6 bases and J gave up 9 bases, with 12 bases separating them. CDR3 sequence: CASRDQGISPLHF. The CDR3 DNA follows: TGTGCCAGCAGAGATCAGGGTATTTCACCCCTCCACTTT.

The sample holds many counts of this clone. The chain recombines TRBV4-1 with TRBJ2-7; the match to TRBD2 covers 12 bases. There are 15 residues in the CDR3. Germline lookup yields CDR1 MGHRA and CDR2 YSYEKL. After removal of 4 bases from V and 7 bases from J, the junction contained 8 bases not matched to a gene. CDR3 coding DNA: TGCGCCAGCAGCCTATCTAGCGGGGGGGCCTGGGAGCAGTACTTC. This translates into CASSLSSGGAWEQYF.

By frequency in the sample, this clone is medium-sized. The rearrangement uses TRBV27 and TRBJ1-6; tentative D call: TRBD1 (6 bases). The CDR3 runs to 13 residues. The germline gives CDR1 MNHEY, CDR2 SMNVEV (reference sequence). V shed 5 bases and J shed 7 bases, with 9 bases lying between them. The CDR3 loop is CASSGQGNSPLHF. For the CDR3, the DNA is TGTGCCAGCAGTGGGCAGGGGAATTCACCCCTCCACTTT.

The V call is TRBV24-1, the J call TRBJ1-5; D uncertain. The CDR3 has 13 residues. V was cut by 2 bases and J by 4 bases, with 5 bases left in between. Looked up from germline, CDR1 is KGHDR and CDR2 is SFDVKD. DNA for the CDR3: TGTGCCACCAGTGATTCGGGGAATCAGCCCCAGCATTTT. Protein product: CATSDSGNQPQHF.

The table lists this clone with a count of one. The rearrangement joins TRBV10-2 to TRBJ2-2, with D perhaps matching TRBD2 (6 bases). Germline V gene data show CDR1 as WSHSY and CDR2 as SAAADI. V was pared by 7 bases and J by 0 bases, with 15 bases between. The CDR3 spans 16 residues. The CDR3 region is CASTPMAGTNTGELFF. CDR3 in DNA: TGCGCCAGCACCCCCATGGCGGGGACGAACACCGGGGAGCTGTTTTTT.

The rearrangement links TRBV7-3 to TRBJ2-5, with D maybe TRBD2 (6 bases). The V and J ends lost 0 bases and 4 bases respectively, with 9 bases between them. CDR1 is SGHTA, CDR2 FQGTGA, per germline. The CDR3 consists of 14 residues. The CDR3 protein is CASSLTGGRETQYF. CDR3 bases: TGTGCCAGCAGCTTAACAGGAGGGCGAGAGACCCAGTACTTC.

The chain has TRBV3-1 (or the pseudogene TRBV3-2) and TRBJ2-7, with 8 bases matching TRBD1. Germline assignment: CDR1 LGHDT and CDR2 YNNKEL (reference sequence). V trimming: 1 base; J trimming: 2 bases; junction bases outside the gene matches: 4. The CDR3 runs to 15 residues. CDR3 nucleotide sequence: TGTGCCAGCAGCCAAGTTTCACAGGGGGCCTACGAGCAGTACTTC. This sequence encodes CASSQVSQGAYEQYF.

This clone was counted a few times. The chain combines TRBV6-6 with TRBJ2-2; D unresolved. The CDR3 length is 13 residues. CDR1 is MNHNY and CDR2 is SVGAGI in the germline V gene (reference sequence). V was clipped by 6 bases and J by 2 bases, with 7 bases between them. CDR3 DNA: TGTGCCAGCAGGACTTCAAACACCGGGGAGCTGTTTTTT. As protein: CASRTSNTGELFF.

The chain couples TRBV11-2 to TRBJ2-5, with 7 nucleotides matching TRBD1. Germline CDR1 is SGHAT and CDR2 is FQNNGV. This CDR3 is built from 13 residues. J was trimmed by 3 bases and V by 5 bases; bases with no gene match: 3. The CDR3: CASSRDRKETQYF. The CDR3 coding sequence is TGTGCCAGCAGCCGGGACAGAAAAGAGACCCAGTACTTC.

V gene TRBV5-1 combines with J gene TRBJ1-1, with TRBD1 as a possible D gene (6 bases). V dropped 1 base and J dropped 0 bases, with 10 bases sitting between them. The CDR3 is made up of 15 amino acids. Per germline, CDR1 SGHRS and CDR2 YFSETQ. Here the CDR3 reads CASSLQGPMNTEAFF. In nucleotides, the CDR3 is TGCGCCAGCAGCTTGCAGGGGCCCATGAACACTGAAGCTTTCTTT.

The chain has TRBV5-5 and TRBJ1-4, with D uncertain. Germline V gene sequence: CDR1 SGHKS, CDR2 YYEKEE (reference sequence). With 0 bases removed from V and 0 bases from J, the gap between germline ends came to 9 bases. CDR3 length: 16 amino acids. CDR3: CASSLAYSATNEKLFF. CDR3 bases: TGTGCCAGCAGCTTGGCCTACAGTGCAACTAATGAAAAACTGTTTTTT.

The V and J genes are TRBV18 and TRBJ2-7; possibly TRBD1 for D (6 bases). This CDR3 comprises 14 residues. In germline, CDR1 is KGHSH, CDR2 LQKENI. The ends were cut back, 4 bases at V and 5 bases at J, with 15 bases in the middle. CDR3 residues: CASSRARGNHEQYF. CDR3 bases: TGTGCCAGCTCACGAGCCAGGGGTAACCACGAGCAGTACTTC.

V is TRBV29-1 and J is TRBJ1-1; D might be TRBD1 (6 bases). With 2 bases removed from V and 1 base from J, the gap between germline ends came to 11 bases. Germline-derived CDR1 and CDR2 are SQVTM and ANQGSEA. There are 14 residues in the CDR3. CDR3 sequence reads: CSVERGGRNTEAFF. For the CDR3, the DNA is TGCAGCGTTGAAAGGGGGGGCCGGAACACTGAAGCTTTCTTT.